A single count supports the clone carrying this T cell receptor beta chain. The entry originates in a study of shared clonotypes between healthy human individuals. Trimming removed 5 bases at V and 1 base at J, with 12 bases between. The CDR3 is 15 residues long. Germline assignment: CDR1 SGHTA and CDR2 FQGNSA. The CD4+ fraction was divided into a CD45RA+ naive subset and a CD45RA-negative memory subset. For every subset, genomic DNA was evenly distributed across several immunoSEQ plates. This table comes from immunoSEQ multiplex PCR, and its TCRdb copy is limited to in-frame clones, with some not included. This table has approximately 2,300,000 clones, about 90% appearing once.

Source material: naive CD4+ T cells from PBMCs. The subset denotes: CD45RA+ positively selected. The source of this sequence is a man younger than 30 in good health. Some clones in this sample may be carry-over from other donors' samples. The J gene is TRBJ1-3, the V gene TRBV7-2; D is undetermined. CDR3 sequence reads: CASSLMGKSGNTIYF. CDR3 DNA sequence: TGTGCCAGCAGCCTAATGGGCAAGTCTGGAAACACCATATATTTT.